A selection of T cell receptor beta chains follows, all from one sample in a study of blood T cell repertoires in COVID-19. Repertoires were generated with immunoSEQ multiplex PCR, while TCRdb's copy carries only in-frame clones and drops some. The repertoire consists of about 300,000 clones, with approximately 84% occurring once and the leading ten covering about 9.4%. Sequencing input: PBMCs or T cells enriched from blood (not recorded which). The origin of the receptors is a woman aged 18-29 years who had recovered from COVID-19. Both conserved end residues are trimmed from each CDR3. D genes are given only for firm matches.

j_gene | v_gene | d_gene | CDR3aa
TRBJ1-6 | TRBV30 | . | AWSQGQTSSYNSPLH
TRBJ2-1 | TRBV6-6 | TRBD1 | ASSRTFGTGYVTEQF
TRBJ1-2 | TRBV6-5 | . | ASSYTGQIGDYGYT
TRBJ1-1 | TRBV3-1/TRBV3-2 | . | ASSPLEGVSEAF
TRBJ2-7 | TRBV18 | TRBD1 | ASSPGQGLSYEQY
TRBJ1-1 | TRBV30 | TRBD1 | AWSVQGEAF
TRBJ2-5 | TRBV5-8 | . | ASSLASGLQETQY
TRBJ2-7 | TRBV5-4 | . | ASSFGSGYEQY
TRBJ1-2 | TRBV6-4 | TRBD1 | ASSPDRGNYGYT
TRBJ2-5 | TRBV5-1 | TRBD1 | ASSWPPGTGFGTKQETQY
TRBJ1-1 | TRBV9 | . | ASSPTGGDTEAF
TRBJ2-7 | TRBV7-7 | TRBD1 | ASSPRTGAYEQY
TRBJ2-7 | TRBV28 | . | ASSFLTVPYEQY
TRBJ1-1 | TRBV5-1 | . | ASSLAGDLAF
TRBJ2-3 | TRBV28 | TRBD2 | ASSSILAGASTDTQY
TRBJ2-7 | TRBV7-9 | . | ASSFPGHPGEQY
TRBJ1-2 | TRBV7-9 | TRBD1 | ASSSWTGTEGYT
TRBJ1-4 | TRBV7-2 | TRBD1 | ASSSGQGNEKLF
TRBJ1-1 | TRBV19 | TRBD1 | ASGDRGYTEAF
TRBJ2-2 | TRBV18 | . | ASSPETGNTGELF
TRBJ1-2 | TRBV27 | . | ASSFEPHYGYT
TRBJ2-1 | TRBV5-1 | TRBD1 | ASSLTGGEYNEQF
TRBJ1-5 | TRBV6-8 | . | ASIKPGVTPHKLNQPQH
TRBJ1-2 | TRBV27 | TRBD1 | ASSLLGQGTLLGYGYT
TRBJ2-1 | TRBV6-5 | TRBD2 | ASTVQRGYNEQF
TRBJ1-3 | TRBV18 | . | ASSPGHSGNTIY
TRBJ1-1 | TRBV6-5 | TRBD1 | ASIGRGNTEAF
TRBJ1-5 | TRBV19 | . | ASSIDLYQPQH
TRBJ2-1 | TRBV24-1 | TRBD2 | ATSEPSGGGYNEQF
TRBJ2-3 | TRBV6-6 | TRBD1 | ASSYGGQGTDTQY
TRBJ1-2 | TRBV4-1 | TRBD1 | ASSPEWGTGFVSGYT
TRBJ2-5 | TRBV7-7 | TRBD2 | ASSSRTSGETQY
TRBJ2-2 | TRBV27 | . | ASRLYRDANTGELF
TRBJ1-4 | TRBV7-9 | . | ASSLGTDNEKLF
TRBJ1-2 | TRBV30 | TRBD1 | AWSSGTVYGYT
TRBJ2-7 | TRBV2 | TRBD1 | ASSDPGQSYEQY
TRBJ1-2 | TRBV21-1 | . | ASSKRGAVHGGYT
TRBJ2-2 | TRBV5-1 | . | ASSLDTTSGELF
TRBJ1-1 | TRBV27 | TRBD1 | ASSLRRTGNTEAF
TRBJ1-2 | TRBV29-1 | TRBD1 | SVRGVGQGIGYT
TRBJ2-1 | TRBV14 | TRBD2 | ASSQEYRGRDEQF